This T cell receptor beta chain was profiled in a study of regulatory T cells in long-lasting Graves disease. Arm-PCR of CDR3 regions and iRepertoire HTBI primers were used to build TCR beta libraries. TCRdb fed the multiplex PCR reads into MiXCR, producing one record per CDR3 protein. The data contain roughly 320,000 distinct CDR3 sequences, about a sixth of them singletons. Trimming left V 0 bases short and J 6 bases short, with 9 bases between. CDR3 length equals 13 residues. Looked up from germline, CDR1 is MGHRA and CDR2 is YSYEKL. Sample time point: newly diagnosed GD, antithyroid drugs for less than 3 months. RNA from PBMCs was the source of the TCR library. In this cohort, patients came from an endocrinology department located in Xi'an, China. The data also belong to a second study, concerning T cells in Graves' hyperthyroidism and ophthalmopathy.

The sequence was collected from a man between 35 and 55 years old with Graves disease. The material sequenced was peripheral blood mononuclear cells (PBMCs), taken at new diagnosis, from a patient treated with antithyroid drugs. The chain is built from TRBV4-1 and TRBJ2-7; perhaps TRBD1 as D (5 bases). The CDR3 loop reads CASSQEGRAEQYF. CDR3 nucleotide sequence: TGCGCCAGCAGCCAAGAGGGCAGGGCCGAGCAGTACTTC.